These 25 T cell receptor beta chains were sequenced from one sample in a study of naive and memory T cell subsets. The library had UMIs added by 3' ligation of an oligonucleotide to TCR cDNA. Ligated cDNA underwent four rounds of PCR with nested alpha and beta constant region primers and SP2. TCRdb reprocessed the 5' RACE reads via MiXCR and lists one record per CDR3 protein. The sample lists tens of thousands of distinct CDR3 sequences; less than 10% were seen once. Receptors originate from a female donor in good health.

This clonotype was seen a handful of times. The chain recombines TRBV7-8 with TRBJ2-3; tentative D call: TRBD2 (5 bases). This CDR3 comprises 17 residues. V lost 2 bases and J lost 0, with 15 bases in between. The germline V gene encodes CDR1 SGHVS and CDR2 FQNEAQ. The CDR3 reads CASSLLVAQTSTDTQYF. Here the CDR3 DNA reads TGTGCCAGCAGCTTACTGGTAGCGCAGACTAGCACAGATACGCAGTATTTT. The full variable domain, completed using reference TRBV7-8 and TRBJ2-3, is GAGVSQSPRYKVAKRGQDVALRCDPISGHVSLFWYQQALGQGPEFLTYFQNEAQLDKSGLPSDRFFAERPEGSVSTLKIQRTQQEDSAVYLCASSLLVAQTSTDTQYFGPGTRLTVL.

The sample holds one count of this clonotype. This chain connects TRBV5-1 to TRBJ2-2, with D hard to call. In germline, CDR1 is SGHRS, CDR2 YFSETQ. Trimming cost V 1 base and J 0 bases, with 13 bases left between them. The CDR3 is 17 amino acids. This CDR3 reads CASSLRASNSNTGELFF. DNA of the CDR3: TGCGCCAGCAGCTTGAGGGCCAGCAACTCGAACACCGGGGAGCTGTTTTTT.

In this sample, this clonotype turned up a few times. The chain couples TRBV19 to TRBJ2-2; D unclear. Trimming took 7 bases from V and 6 from J, leaving 12 bases between them. The CDR3 length is 13 residues. The V gene's germline CDR1 is LNHDA and CDR2 SQIVND (reference sequence). In DNA form, the CDR3 reads TGTGCCAGTACCCCCGAGTATTCCGGGGAGCTGTTTTTT. This codes for CASTPEYSGELFF. Using reference TRBV19 and TRBJ2-2 for the parts outside the CDR3, the full variable domain is DGGITQSPKYLFRKEGQNVTLSCEQNLNHDAMYWYRQDPGQGLRLIYYSQIVNDFQKGDIAEGYSVSREKKESFPLTVTSAQKNPTAFYLCASTPEYSGELFFGEGSRLTVL.

This clonotype has only a few counts. J is TRBJ2-2 and V is TRBV12-3 or TRBV12-4; 8 positions match TRBD2. The V segment lost 7 bases and the J segment 5 bases; nucleotides outside the gene matches: 9. CDR3 length: 15 residues. The CDR3 bases are TGTGCCAGCACCCGGGGGGGGCGGTGGACCGGGGAGCTGTTTTTT. Translated: CASTRGGRWTGELFF.

There are a few counts of this clonotype. The gene calls are TRBV6-6 and TRBJ2-7; possibly TRBD2 for D (5 bases). This CDR3 is 13 amino acids long. V lost 2 bases and J 1 base, leaving 6 bases between the germline ends. In germline, CDR1 is MNHNY, CDR2 SVGAGI (reference sequence). CDR3 in amino acids: CASSYRGSYEQYF. In DNA, the CDR3 is TGTGCCAGCAGTTACCGGGGATCCTACGAGCAGTACTTC.

The sample holds a few counts of this clonotype. The chain combines TRBV11-3 with TRBJ1-2, with no clear D. Germline CDR1 reads SGHNT; CDR2 reads YENEEA. The V and J ends lost 5 bases and 4 bases respectively, with 17 bases between them. CDR3 length equals 15 residues. The DNA for the CDR3 is TGTGCCAGCAGCGTAAGCAGGTTCCTCTCCTATGGCTACACCTTC. It yields the protein CASSVSRFLSYGYTF. Full variable domain (remainder filled in from reference TRBV11-3 and TRBJ1-2): EAGVVQSPRYKIIEKKQPVAFWCNPISGHNTLYWYLQNLGQGPELLIRYENEEAVDDSQLPKDRFSAERLKGVDSTLKIQPAELGDSAVYLCASSVSRFLSYGYTFGSGTRLTVV.

This clonotype was counted between two and nine times. The rearrangement links TRBV4-2 to TRBJ2-3; 14 positions agree with TRBD2. The V and J ends lost 6 bases and 2 bases, in that order; junction bases with no gene match: 4. Germline V gene lookup returns CDR1 LGHNA and CDR2 YNFKEQ. The CDR3 has 16 residues. The CDR3 is CASRTSGGAVTDTQYF. CDR3 in DNA: TGTGCCAGCAGGACTAGCGGGGGGGCCGTCACAGATACGCAGTATTTT.

This clonotype was found a few times. This rearrangement joins TRBV7-9 to TRBJ1-1; D remains unclear. CDR3 length: 12 amino acids. Germline V gene sequence: CDR1 SEHNR, CDR2 FQNEAQ (reference sequence). Trimming took off 6 bases at V and 1 base at J, with 6 bases between the two ends. The CDR3, as DNA: TGTGCCAGCAGTCGACAGAACACTGAAGCTTTCTTT. Protein: CASSRQNTEAFF.

The chain has TRBV27 and TRBJ2-7, with no clear D. The CDR3 is made up of 11 amino acids. Trimming took 5 bases from V and 3 from J, leaving 5 bases between them. Germline V CDR1 and CDR2: MNHEY, SMNVEV (reference sequence). CDR3 residues: CASSDHYEQYF. The CDR3 coding sequence is TGTGCCAGCAGTGACCACTACGAGCAGTACTTC.

About this clonotype: One end of the junction does not line up with germline, which may come from a read error. CDR3 in amino acids: CASSLALANTEAIF. CDR3 nucleotides: TGTGCCAGCAGCTTAGCTTTGGCGAACACTGAAGCTATCTTT. This chain links TRBV7-9 with TRBJ1-1; no definite D call. CDR3 size: 14 residues. CDR1 and CDR2 (germline): SEHNR, FQNEAQ (reference sequence).

Ten or more counts support this clonotype. This chain joins TRBV20-1 and TRBJ1-1; 7 nucleotides match TRBD1. The J segment lost 4 bases and the V segment lost 4 bases, leaving 6 bases of the junction unmatched. The CDR3 has 13 amino acids. The germline V gene encodes CDR1 DFQATT and CDR2 SNEGSKA (reference sequence). CDR3 coding DNA: TGCAGTGCTATGACAGGGTCGGTCACTGAAGCTTTCTTT. Its protein product is CSAMTGSVTEAFF.

The chain has TRBV19 and TRBJ2-5; a weak D match, TRBD1 (6 bases). The V gene's germline CDR1 is LNHDA and CDR2 SQIVND (reference sequence). Trimming removed 6 bases from V and 1 base from J, with 15 bases in between. There are 15 residues in the CDR3. CDR3 sequence: CASSRTRGLQETQYF. CDR3 DNA sequence: TGTGCCAGTAGCCGAACCAGGGGTCTCCAAGAGACCCAGTACTTC.

This clonotype was counted between two and nine times. The rearrangement links TRBV7-3 to TRBJ2-3; possibly TRBD1 for D (5 bases). Germline CDR1 reads SGHTA; CDR2 reads FQGTGA. The CDR3 loop spans 15 amino acids. The germline V and J ends were trimmed by 2 bases and 0 bases, with 9 bases remaining between them. The CDR3 sequence is CASSLFDSSTDTQYF. DNA for the CDR3: TGTGCCAGCAGCTTATTCGACAGTAGCACAGATACGCAGTATTTT.

There are many counts of this clonotype. The V gene is TRBV29-1, the J gene TRBJ1-1; TRBD1 aligns across 10 bases. V shed 4 bases, J shed 11 bases, and the junction held 4 bases outside the gene matches. The CDR3 spans 11 residues. CDR1 is SQVTM and CDR2 is ANQGSEA in the germline V gene. CDR3 in DNA: TGCAGCGTTGGACAGGGGGCAGGGGCTTTCTTT. Translation gives CSVGQGAGAFF.

This chain joins TRBV29-1 and TRBJ2-7; 10 bases align to TRBD1. Germline V CDR1 and CDR2: SQVTM, ANQGSEA. With V trimmed by 6 bases and J by 1 base, 3 bases remained unmatched. The CDR3 has 13 amino acids. CDR3 nucleotide sequence: TGCAGCGTCCGGACAGGGGGATCCTACGAGCAGTACTTC. Translating it yields CSVRTGGSYEQYF.

This clonotype was counted between two and nine times. The genes are TRBV7-2 and TRBJ2-7; perhaps TRBD2 as D (7 bases). The germline V gene has CDR1 SGHTA and CDR2 FQGNSA. This CDR3 spans 17 amino acids. V was trimmed by 0 bases and J by 7 bases, leaving 22 bases between them. Here the CDR3 DNA reads TGTGCCAGCAGCTTAGCGAGGGGGGGGACTGCGATTGGGGAGCAGTACTTC. The encoded protein is CASSLARGGTAIGEQYF.

The CDR3 sequence: CASSGGTLGTDTQYF. CDR3 bases: TGTGCCAGCAGTGGGGGGACACTGGGTACAGATACGCAGTATTTT. This chain connects TRBV28 to TRBJ2-3; D is perhaps TRBD1 or TRBD2 (6 bases each). Germline lookup yields CDR1 MDHEN and CDR2 SYDVKM. With 5 bases removed from V and 3 bases from J, the gap between germline ends came to 15 bases. The CDR3 consists of 15 residues.

This clonotype was recorded many times. The V gene is TRBV20-1, the J gene TRBJ1-2; 9 nucleotides match TRBD1. The V segment lost 1 base and the J segment 8 bases; nucleotides outside the gene matches: 14. The CDR3 extends over 16 amino acids. Germline V gene lookup returns CDR1 DFQATT and CDR2 SNEGSKA (reference sequence). As DNA, the CDR3 is TGCAGTGCTAGAGTAAGGGGGACAGGGACGGATCGCGGCTACACCTTC. This codes for CSARVRGTGTDRGYTF.

This clonotype was seen only a few times. This rearrangement joins TRBV30 to TRBJ2-1; possibly TRBD2 for D (6 bases). The length of the CDR3 is 15 residues. Germline V gene lookup returns CDR1 GTSNPN and CDR2 SVGIG (reference sequence). V lost 1 base and J 0 bases, leaving 10 bases between the germline ends. The CDR3 DNA is TGTGCCTGGAGTGAGGGGAGGCTCTCCTACAATGAGCAGTTCTTC. Its translation is CAWSEGRLSYNEQFF.

This clonotype was counted at least ten times. The genes are TRBV2 and TRBJ1-5, with D perhaps TRBD1 (6 bases). CDR1 is SNHLY, CDR2 FYNNEI, per germline. The CDR3 runs to 14 residues. The V and J ends lost 1 base and 6 bases respectively, with 10 bases between them. CDR3 in DNA: TGTGCCAGCAGTGAAGTTGGGGGCGGTCAGCCCCAGCATTTT. Translated, it gives CASSEVGGGQPQHF.

This clonotype appeared many times. In nucleotides, the CDR3 is TGTGCCAGCAGCCAAGATTACAGGGAAGACGAGCAGTACTTC. Its translation: CASSQDYREDEQYF. The J gene is TRBJ2-7, the V gene TRBV3-1, with D possibly being TRBD1 (6 bases). CDR3 length: 14 residues. Trimming shortened V by 0 bases and J by 5 bases, and 11 bases separated the two germline ends. Germline V gene sequence: CDR1 LGHDT, CDR2 YNNKEL (reference sequence).

This clonotype was counted a few times. This chain connects TRBV28 to TRBJ2-7; D remains ambiguous. CDR3 size: 15 residues. CDR1 MDHEN and CDR2 SYDVKM come from the germline V gene. V was trimmed by 6 bases and J by 3 bases, leaving 18 bases between them. CDR3 sequence (DNA): TGTGCCAGCAGAGGCTACAGTTCGAAGGACTACGAGCAGTACTTC. Its protein product is CASRGYSSKDYEQYF.

CDR3 region: CATSGRDSGSFYEQYF. DNA of the CDR3: TGTGCCACCAGTGGTAGAGACAGCGGGAGCTTCTACGAGCAGTACTTC. J is TRBJ2-7 and V is TRBV24-1; 8 positions agree with TRBD2. This CDR3 is 16 amino acids long. The trim removed 5 bases at V and 3 bases at J, leaving 11 bases unmatched. Looked up from germline, CDR1 is KGHDR and CDR2 is SFDVKD.

This clonotype turned up a few times. The rearrangement uses TRBV7-9 and TRBJ2-2, with 8 bases matching TRBD1. This CDR3 is built from 18 residues. Germline CDR1 reads SEHNR; CDR2 reads FQNEAQ (reference sequence). The trim removed 2 bases at V and 1 base at J, leaving 9 bases unmatched. The CDR3 DNA sequence: TGTGCCAGCAGCTTAATCAGGGGGCGTCGTCTGAACACCGGGGAGCTGTTTTTT. It encodes CASSLIRGRRLNTGELFF.

The chain links TRBV5-1 to TRBJ2-4; TRBD1 is a possible D gene (7 bases). Germline V lookup: CDR1 SGHRS, CDR2 YFSETQ. This CDR3 is 16 amino acids long. V gave up 6 bases and J gave up 6 bases, with 22 bases separating them. The CDR3 loop is CASTPDRPVGGNIQYF. CDR3 in DNA: TGCGCCAGCACCCCGGACAGGCCCGTCGGGGGAAACATTCAGTACTTC.